The clone carrying this T cell receptor (beta chain) has at least ten counts. Its antigen remains unknown. The data are from a study of post-analysis software for immune sequencing data. CDR1 SQVTM and CDR2 ANQGSEA come from the germline V gene. There are 13 residues in the CDR3. With 7 bases removed from V and 3 bases from J, the gap between germline ends came to 15 bases. Whole-study findings and limits: Strong co-clustering by F measure was evident for samples that had been prepared in the same batch. The study found significantly lower normalized Chao1 diversity in multiple sclerosis patients than in controls. Roughly five TRBV segments were significantly more frequent in patients than in controls. TRBV5-6, TRBV5-1 and TRBV20-1 were among these segments.

cDNA libraries for TCR beta contained unique molecular identifiers. One entry per CDR3 protein results from TCRdb running MiXCR on the PCR reads. The sample carries over 150,000 distinct CDR3 sequences, approximately 28% recorded once. Material for sequencing was blood. This rearrangement joins TRBV29-1 to TRBJ1-2; D might be TRBD1 (5 bases). This clonotype originated in a girl between 10 and 17 years old with multiple sclerosis. The CDR3 region has the DNA TGCAGCGCCAGGGCCCAGGGAGACTATGGCTACACCTTC. This codes for CSARAQGDYGYTF.